These 21 T cell receptor beta chains were all obtained from the same sample, sequenced in a study of T cells in Graves' hyperthyroidism and ophthalmopathy. TCR beta CDR3 regions were amplified from RNA transcripts. First-round RT-PCR of the TCR CDR3 relied on the HTBI primer set. TCRdb used MiXCR to reprocess the multiplex PCR reads, holding one entry per CDR3 protein. The top ten hold about 9.4% of the sample, which has about 740,000 distinct CDR3 sequences, 14% seen once. The specimen sequenced was blood. These receptors all come from a woman between 18 and 29 years old with Graves' hyperthyroidism.

CDR3 residues: CASNKHLGVLSPAQEQYF. Here the CDR3 DNA reads TGTGCCAGCAACAAACATTTGGGTGTTCTGTCCCCCGCCCAGGAGCAGTACTTC. V is TRBV2 and J is TRBJ2-7; D remains ambiguous. The V end was cut by 7 bases, the J end by 7 bases, with 32 bases between. The CDR3 is made up of 18 amino acids. Per germline, CDR1 SNHLY and CDR2 FYNNEI. Supplemented by reference TRBV2 and TRBJ2-7, the full variable domain reads EPEVTQTPSHQVTQMGQEVILRCVPISNHLYFYWYRQILGQKVEFLVSFYNNEISEKSEIFDDQFSVERPDGSNFTLKIRSTKLEDSAMYFCASNKHLGVLSPAQEQYFGPGTRLTVT.

CDR3: CSPFMGLSEGYTF. As DNA, the CDR3 is TGCAGTCCATTCATGGGGCTCTCGGAAGGCTACACCTTC. The chain is built from TRBV20-1 and TRBJ1-2; TRBD1 might be the D (5 bases). V lost 8 bases to trimming and J lost 8 bases, with 21 bases between them. CDR3 size: 13 residues. CDR1 is DFQATT, CDR2 SNEGSKA, per germline (reference sequence).

The chain joins TRBV19 to TRBJ2-2; TRBD2 agrees at 9 bases. The CDR3 is 16 residues long. V lost 5 bases to trimming and J lost 0 bases; unmatched junction nucleotides: 4. CDR1 and CDR2 (germline): LNHDA, SQIVND (reference sequence). CDR3 sequence reads: CASSWGGRANTGELFF. CDR3 sequence (DNA): TGTGCCAGTAGTTGGGGCGGGAGGGCGAACACCGGGGAGCTGTTTTTT.

This clonotype was counted between two and nine times. This chain uses TRBV7-8 with TRBJ2-3, with 11 bases matching TRBD2. This CDR3 contains 18 residues. V trimming: 0 bases; J trimming: 6 bases; junction bases outside the gene matches: 11. The germline CDR1 and CDR2 sequences are SGHVS and FQNEAQ. CDR3 amino acids: CASSLAGTSGKAWDTQYF. In DNA, the CDR3 is TGTGCCAGCAGCTTAGCCGGGACTAGCGGAAAAGCATGGGATACGCAGTATTTT.

This chain uses TRBV7-9 with TRBJ2-7; D is unclear. Between the trimmed V and J ends, which lost 8 bases and 2 bases, there was a span of 10 bases. The length of the CDR3 is 12 residues. Germline CDR1 and CDR2: SEHNR and FQNEAQ (reference sequence). The CDR3 nucleotides read TGTGCCAGCTGCGATGATGCCTACGAGCAGTACTTC. The encoded protein is CASCDDAYEQYF.

In its sample, this clonotype was seen many times. The chain links TRBV11-1 to TRBJ2-1; D gene ambiguous. This CDR3 region has 15 residues. Germline loops: CDR1 SGHAT, CDR2 FQDESV (reference sequence). Trimming stripped 5 bases from V and 2 bases from J, with 13 bases between. This chain's CDR3 is CASSPGPVPYNEQFF. CDR3 nucleotides: TGTGCCAGCAGCCCCGGGCCCGTCCCCTACAATGAGCAGTTCTTC. The entire variable domain, with the rest obtained from reference TRBV11-1 and TRBJ2-1, is as follows: EAEVAQSPRYKITEKSQAVAFWCDPISGHATLYWYRQILGQGPELLVQFQDESVVDDSQLPKDRFSAERLKGVDSTLKIQPAELGDSAMYLCASSPGPVPYNEQFFGPGTRLTVL.

This clonotype appeared a few times. CDR3 protein: CASSVGTSGRGQETQYF. CDR3 bases: TGTGCCAGCAGCGTAGGGACTAGCGGGAGGGGGCAAGAGACCCAGTACTTC. This chain joins TRBV9 and TRBJ2-5, with TRBD2 matching over 15 bases. Germline CDR1 is SGDLS and CDR2 is YYNGEE. Trimming at V came to 0 bases and at J to 2 bases, leaving 2 bases not matched to a gene. The CDR3 length is 17 residues.

This clonotype was counted between two and nine times. The chain uses TRBV10-3 and TRBJ2-5; 9 bases fit TRBD2. Germline V gene sequence: CDR1 ENHRY, CDR2 SYGVKD. This CDR3 is 17 amino acids long. V dropped 0 bases and J dropped 2; count of bases not matched to a gene: 7. The chain's CDR3 is CAISESTLAGPQETQYF. For the CDR3, the DNA is TGTGCCATCAGTGAGTCGACGCTAGCGGGGCCGCAAGAGACCCAGTACTTC.

This clonotype was detected many times. The chain has TRBV6-1 and TRBJ1-2; tentative D call: TRBD1 (5 bases). This CDR3 comprises 13 residues. The germline gives CDR1 MNHNS, CDR2 SASEGT. With 5 bases removed from V and 8 bases from J, the gap between germline ends came to 15 bases. CDR3 residues: CASSSPPGRGYTF. CDR3 nucleotide sequence: TGTGCCAGCAGTTCACCGCCAGGGAGAGGCTACACCTTC.

This clonotype was found many times. The genes are TRBV12-3 or TRBV12-4 and TRBJ1-1; TRBD1 might be the D (5 bases). Trimming shortened V by 4 bases and J by 7 bases, and 13 bases separated the two germline ends. The length of the CDR3 is 13 residues. CDR3 DNA sequence: TGTGCCAGCAGTTCCCGGGGGGGGGTTGAAGCTTTCTTT. Its translation is CASSSRGGVEAFF.

This clonotype showed up many times. V is TRBV4-2 and J is TRBJ2-7; the D is unclear. The V gene lost 1 base and the J gene lost 4 bases, with 11 bases spanning the gap. This CDR3 is 14 amino acids long. The germline V gene encodes CDR1 LGHNA and CDR2 YNFKEQ. Here the CDR3 reads CASSQAVGWYEQYF. The DNA for the CDR3 is TGTGCCAGCAGCCAAGCGGTGGGGTGGTACGAGCAGTACTTC.

This clonotype came up a few times. The rearrangement links TRBV5-1 to TRBJ2-5; D is tentatively TRBD1 or TRBD2 (6 bases each). This CDR3 spans 13 amino acids. V shed 3 bases and J shed 10 bases, with 16 bases lying between them. Germline V lookup: CDR1 SGHRS, CDR2 YFSETQ. The CDR3 sequence is CASSSRRGLDQYF. The CDR3, as DNA: TGCGCCAGCAGCTCCCGCCGGGGGCTAGACCAGTACTTC.

This clonotype has a count of ten or more. V gene TRBV28 combines with J gene TRBJ2-7; the D gene is possibly TRBD1 (6 bases). Germline lookup yields CDR1 MDHEN and CDR2 SYDVKM. The CDR3 is 11 residues long. V was cut by 10 bases and J by 6 bases, with 13 bases left in between. CDR3 bases: TGTGCCATCCGGACAGTAGGCGAGCAGTACTTC. The encoded protein is CAIRTVGEQYF.

This clonotype has ten or more counts. V and J are TRBV11-2 and TRBJ2-7, with a weak D call TRBD1 (6 bases). V was clipped by 3 bases and J by 2 bases, with 14 bases between them. The CDR3 extends over 15 amino acids. Germline V gene sequence: CDR1 SGHAT, CDR2 FQNNGV. CDR3 amino acids: CASSLETGWTYEQYF. The CDR3 DNA sequence: TGTGCCAGCAGCTTGGAAACAGGGTGGACCTACGAGCAGTACTTC.

A few counts support this clonotype. The rearrangement links TRBV19 to TRBJ2-5; D tentatively reads TRBD1 or TRBD2 (5 bases each). The CDR3 extends over 15 amino acids. The germline V and J ends were trimmed by 6 bases and 4 bases, with 18 bases remaining between them. Per germline, CDR1 LNHDA and CDR2 SQIVND (reference sequence). Here the CDR3 DNA reads TGTGCCAGTAGGGACCGGGACCGCAGTTTAGAGACCCAGTACTTC. This encodes CASRDRDRSLETQYF.

This clonotype was counted many times. The chain couples TRBV10-3 to TRBJ1-1; TRBD1 agrees at 8 bases. Germline V CDR1 and CDR2: ENHRY, SYGVKD. The trim removed 5 bases at V and 0 bases at J, leaving 14 bases unmatched. CDR3 length: 18 amino acids. CDR3: CAISPLMTGEPMNTEAFF. For the CDR3, the DNA is TGTGCCATCAGTCCACTAATGACAGGGGAGCCCATGAACACTGAAGCTTTCTTT.

This clonotype showed up just a few times. The rearrangement links TRBV6-6 to TRBJ2-1; D unresolved. Trimming removed 0 bases at V and 0 bases at J, with 6 bases between. CDR1 and CDR2 from the germline V gene are MNHNY and SVGAGI (reference sequence). The CDR3 is made up of 15 amino acids. CDR3 residues: CASSYSKGSYNEQFF. CDR3 nucleotides: TGTGCCAGCAGTTACTCGAAAGGCTCCTACAATGAGCAGTTCTTC.

The chain couples TRBV20-1 to TRBJ2-7; 8 bases align to TRBD1. V gave up 3 bases and J gave up 2 bases; unmatched junction bases: 3. The CDR3 is made up of 13 amino acids. Germline CDR1 reads DFQATT; CDR2 reads SNEGSKA (reference sequence). CDR3 loop: CSARDRDTYEQYF. CDR3 DNA: TGCAGTGCTAGGGACAGGGATACCTACGAGCAGTACTTC.

In this sample, this clonotype turned up a few times. The V gene is TRBV20-1, the J gene TRBJ1-3; D is unresolved. CDR3 length: 15 amino acids. Germline loops: CDR1 DFQATT, CDR2 SNEGSKA (reference sequence). Between the trimmed V and J ends, which lost 3 bases and 0 bases, there was a span of 12 bases. The CDR3 sequence is CSASSGLSSGNTIYF. In DNA, the CDR3 is TGCAGTGCTAGTTCAGGCCTTAGCTCTGGAAACACCATATATTTT.

This clonotype was detected only a few times. The chain couples TRBV7-8 to TRBJ1-2; TRBD1 might be the D (5 bases). V shed 4 bases and J shed 6 bases, with 15 bases lying between them. This CDR3 has 14 amino acids. From germline, CDR1 is SGHVS and CDR2 FQNEAQ. The CDR3 spells CASSSFGEGNGYTF. The CDR3 region has the DNA TGTGCCAGCAGCTCATTTGGCGAGGGGAATGGCTACACCTTC.

There are many counts of this clonotype. J is TRBJ2-3 and V is TRBV7-9; TRBD1 agrees at 9 bases. Germline V CDR1 and CDR2: SEHNR, FQNEAQ (reference sequence). Trimming at V came to 7 bases and at J to 3 bases, leaving 8 bases not matched to a gene. The CDR3 has 15 amino acids. For the CDR3, the DNA is TGTGCCAGCACCCCCGGGACAGGGATGACAGATACGCAGTATTTT. Amino acids: CASTPGTGMTDTQYF.